This TCR beta chain originates from a study of technical replicates of blood from several donors. Deletions cut 6 bases from V and 4 bases from J, with 13 bases between. Germline V gives CDR1 SGHTA, CDR2 FQGNSA. The CDR3 consists of 14 residues. TCRdb's table, derived via immunoSEQ multiplex PCR, lists solely in-frame clones and lacks some. The table lists about 84,000 clones, around 93% of them singletons. The sequence was collected from a human donor in good health. The rearrangement joins TRBV7-2 to TRBJ1-3; TRBD1 is a possible D gene (6 bases). The source material was T cells isolated from PBMCs. CDR3 region: CASRSQGTGNTIYF. The DNA for the CDR3 is TGTGCCAGCAGATCACAGGGAACAGGAAACACCATATATTTT.